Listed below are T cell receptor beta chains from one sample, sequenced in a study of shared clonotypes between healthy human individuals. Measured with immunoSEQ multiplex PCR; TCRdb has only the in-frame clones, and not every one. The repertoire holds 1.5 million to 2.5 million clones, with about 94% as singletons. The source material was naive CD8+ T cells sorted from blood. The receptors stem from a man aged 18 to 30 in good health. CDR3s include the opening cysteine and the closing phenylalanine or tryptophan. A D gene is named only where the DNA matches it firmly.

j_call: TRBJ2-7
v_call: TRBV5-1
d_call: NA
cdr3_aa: CASSEDRDPVWYEQYF

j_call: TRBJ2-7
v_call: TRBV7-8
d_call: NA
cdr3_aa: CASSSLEGEQYF

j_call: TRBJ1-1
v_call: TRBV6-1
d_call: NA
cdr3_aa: CASNNAPNTEAFF

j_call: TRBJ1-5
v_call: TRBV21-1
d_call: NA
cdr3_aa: CASPADRPNQPQHF

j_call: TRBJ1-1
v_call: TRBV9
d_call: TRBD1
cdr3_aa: CASSEGGTGGLRNTEAFF

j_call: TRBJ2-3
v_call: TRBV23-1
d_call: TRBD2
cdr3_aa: CATEERGDTQYF

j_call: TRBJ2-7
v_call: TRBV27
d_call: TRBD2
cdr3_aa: CASSLAGGVLTEQYF

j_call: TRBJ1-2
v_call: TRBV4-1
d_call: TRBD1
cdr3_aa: CASSLDRADYGYTF

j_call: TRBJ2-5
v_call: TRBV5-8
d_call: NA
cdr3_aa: CASSLWQAETQYF

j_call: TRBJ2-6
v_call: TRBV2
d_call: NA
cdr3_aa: CASSDGSIVNSGANVLTF

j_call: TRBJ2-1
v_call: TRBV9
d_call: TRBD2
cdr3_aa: CASSVTSFDEQFF

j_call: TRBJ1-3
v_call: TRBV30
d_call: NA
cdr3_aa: CAWSVLMGAPKVSGNTIYF

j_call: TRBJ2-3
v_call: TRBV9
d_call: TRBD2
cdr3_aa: CASSEGLAGGTRSPYF

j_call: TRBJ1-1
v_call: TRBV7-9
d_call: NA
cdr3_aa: CASSSPGRMNTEAFF

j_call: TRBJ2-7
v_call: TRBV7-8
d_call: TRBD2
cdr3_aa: CASSRSGGSVHEQYF

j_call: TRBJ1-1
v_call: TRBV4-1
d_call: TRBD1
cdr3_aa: CASSQGQGIGTEAFF

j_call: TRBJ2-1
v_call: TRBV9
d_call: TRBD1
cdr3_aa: CASSDGTGTEQFF

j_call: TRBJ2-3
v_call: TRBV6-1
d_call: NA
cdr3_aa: CATNTVQDLTDTQYF

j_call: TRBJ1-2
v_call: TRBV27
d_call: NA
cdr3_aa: CASSSSVVGGYTF

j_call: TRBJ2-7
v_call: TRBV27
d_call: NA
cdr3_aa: CASSTLTAYEQYF

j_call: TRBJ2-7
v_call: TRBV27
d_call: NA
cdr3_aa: CASSLLTSRGIYEQYF

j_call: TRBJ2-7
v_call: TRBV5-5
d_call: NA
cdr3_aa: CASSLSLKGGTVSYEQYF

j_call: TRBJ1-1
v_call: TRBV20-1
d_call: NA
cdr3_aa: CSARVAYEAFF

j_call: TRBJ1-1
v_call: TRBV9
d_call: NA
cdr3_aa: CASSVSWTVNTEAFF

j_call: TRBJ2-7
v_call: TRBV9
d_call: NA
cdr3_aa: CASSPLLGGGSYEQYF

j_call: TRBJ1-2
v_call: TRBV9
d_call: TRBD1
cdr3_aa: CASSVGGRGTHGYTF

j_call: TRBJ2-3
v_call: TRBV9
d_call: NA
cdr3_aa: CASSPEGHFGDTQYF

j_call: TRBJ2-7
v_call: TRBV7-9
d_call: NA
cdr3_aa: CASSLPGTPYEQYF

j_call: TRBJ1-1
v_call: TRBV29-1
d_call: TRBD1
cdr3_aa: CSVALTGAPEAFF

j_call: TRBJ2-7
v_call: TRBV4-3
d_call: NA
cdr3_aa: CASSPAELSYEQYF

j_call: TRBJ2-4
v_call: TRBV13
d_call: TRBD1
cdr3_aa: CASSNDRGIDIQYF

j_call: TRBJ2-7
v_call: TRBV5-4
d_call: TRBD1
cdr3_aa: CASSSRDRLYEQYF

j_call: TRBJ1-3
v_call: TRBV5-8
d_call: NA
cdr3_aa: CASSFEAWNTIYF

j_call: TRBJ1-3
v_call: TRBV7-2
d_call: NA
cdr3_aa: CASSLNWDSGNTIYF

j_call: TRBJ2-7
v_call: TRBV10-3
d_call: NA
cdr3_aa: CAISDIQGYEQYF

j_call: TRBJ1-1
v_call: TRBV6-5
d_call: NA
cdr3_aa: CASAPGGANTEAFF

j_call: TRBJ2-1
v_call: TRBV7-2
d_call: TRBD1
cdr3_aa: CASSFRGQLPYNEQFF

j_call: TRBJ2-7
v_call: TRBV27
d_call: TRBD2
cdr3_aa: CASGAHFTSGGEQPTAYEQYF

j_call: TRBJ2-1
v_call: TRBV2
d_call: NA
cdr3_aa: CASRLVPGEQFF

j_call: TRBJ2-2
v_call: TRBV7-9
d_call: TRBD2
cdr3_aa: CASSLGLAGEGGELFF

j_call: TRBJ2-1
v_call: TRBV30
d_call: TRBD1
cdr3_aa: CAWRGTGVNEQFF

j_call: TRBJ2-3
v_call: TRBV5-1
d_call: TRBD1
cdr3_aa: CASSRDQGADTQYF

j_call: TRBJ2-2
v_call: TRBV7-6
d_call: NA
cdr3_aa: CASSLEGSGELFF

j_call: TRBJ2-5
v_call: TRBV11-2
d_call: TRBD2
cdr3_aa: CASSLVGTNQETQYF

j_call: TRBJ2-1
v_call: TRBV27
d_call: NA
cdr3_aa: CASSLGPNNEQFF

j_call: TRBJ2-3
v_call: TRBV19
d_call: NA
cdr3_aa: CASSPTGVTDTQYF

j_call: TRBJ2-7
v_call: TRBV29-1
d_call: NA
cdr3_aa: CSVFGQDYEQYF

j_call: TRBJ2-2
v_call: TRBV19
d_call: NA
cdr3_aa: CASSIAENTGELFF

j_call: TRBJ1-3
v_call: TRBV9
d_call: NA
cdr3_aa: CASSPDGSSGNTIYF

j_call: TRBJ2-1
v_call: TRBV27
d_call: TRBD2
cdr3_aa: CASTPGSGGYNEQFF

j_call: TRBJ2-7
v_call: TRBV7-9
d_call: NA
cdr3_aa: CASSGEAYEQYF